This TCR beta chain was identified during a study of blood T cell repertoires in COVID-19. Study-wide context: Acute-phase and convalescent COVID-19 samples originated in the United States, Italy and Spain.

The CDR3 totals 17 residues. Germline CDR1 LGHNA, CDR2 YNFKEQ. Losses at the gene ends were 5 bases for V and 4 bases for J; bases not matched to a gene: 15. The protocol was immunoSEQ multiplex PCR, while the TCRdb copy is restricted to in-frame clones and leaves out a portion. The sample consists of 70,000 to 95,000 clones, roughly 77% of them appearing once. This sequence joins TRBV4-2 and TRBJ1-2; TRBD1 matches 8 bases. Source material: peripheral blood. The receptor's source is a human donor in a cohort sampled during active COVID-19. The CDR3: CASSKDQGAAERYGYTF. For the CDR3, the DNA is TGTGCCAGCAGCAAGGACCAGGGGGCGGCGGAGCGCTATGGCTACACCTTC.